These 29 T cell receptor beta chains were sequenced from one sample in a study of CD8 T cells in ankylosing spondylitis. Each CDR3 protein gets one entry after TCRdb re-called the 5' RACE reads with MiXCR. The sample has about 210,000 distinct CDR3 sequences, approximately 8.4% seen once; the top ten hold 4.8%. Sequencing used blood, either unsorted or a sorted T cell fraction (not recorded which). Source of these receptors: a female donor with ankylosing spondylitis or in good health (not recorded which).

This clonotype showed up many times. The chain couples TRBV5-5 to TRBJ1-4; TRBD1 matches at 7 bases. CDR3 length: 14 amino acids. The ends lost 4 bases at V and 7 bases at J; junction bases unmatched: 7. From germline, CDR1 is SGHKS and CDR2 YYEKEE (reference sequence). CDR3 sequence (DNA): TGTGCCAGCAGCCCGTACAGGGGAGGTGAAAAACTGTTTTTT. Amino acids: CASSPYRGGEKLFF.

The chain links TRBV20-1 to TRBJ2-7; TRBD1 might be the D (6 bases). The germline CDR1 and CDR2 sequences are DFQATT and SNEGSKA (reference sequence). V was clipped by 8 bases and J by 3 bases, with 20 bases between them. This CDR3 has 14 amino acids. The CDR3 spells CSPVKTDRYYEQYF. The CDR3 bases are TGCAGTCCTGTGAAGACGGACAGATACTACGAGCAGTACTTC.

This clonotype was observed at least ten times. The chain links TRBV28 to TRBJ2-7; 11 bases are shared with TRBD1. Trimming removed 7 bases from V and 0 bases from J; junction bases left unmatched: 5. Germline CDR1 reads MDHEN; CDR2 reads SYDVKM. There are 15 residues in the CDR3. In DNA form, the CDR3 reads TGTGCCAGCACCCAGGGACAGGGGGACTCCTACGAGCAGTACTTC. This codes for CASTQGQGDSYEQYF. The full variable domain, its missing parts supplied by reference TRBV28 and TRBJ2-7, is DVKVTQSSRYLVKRTGEKVFLECVQDMDHENMFWYRQDPGLGLRLIYFSYDVKMKEKGDIPEGYSVSREKKERFSLILESASTNQTSMYLCASTQGQGDSYEQYFGPGTRLTVT.

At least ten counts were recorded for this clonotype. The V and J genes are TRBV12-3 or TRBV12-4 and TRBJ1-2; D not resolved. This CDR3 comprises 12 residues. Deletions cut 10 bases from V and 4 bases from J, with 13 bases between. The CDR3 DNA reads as TGTGCCATCCAAGATCCACTCTATGGCTACACCTTC. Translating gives CAIQDPLYGYTF.

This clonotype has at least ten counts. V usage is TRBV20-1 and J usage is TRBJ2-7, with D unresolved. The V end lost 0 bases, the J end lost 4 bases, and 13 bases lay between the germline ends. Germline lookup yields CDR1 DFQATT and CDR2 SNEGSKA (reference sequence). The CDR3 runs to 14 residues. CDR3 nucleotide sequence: TGCAGTGCTAGAGATCTGGTCGCCGGTTACGAGCAGTACTTC. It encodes CSARDLVAGYEQYF.

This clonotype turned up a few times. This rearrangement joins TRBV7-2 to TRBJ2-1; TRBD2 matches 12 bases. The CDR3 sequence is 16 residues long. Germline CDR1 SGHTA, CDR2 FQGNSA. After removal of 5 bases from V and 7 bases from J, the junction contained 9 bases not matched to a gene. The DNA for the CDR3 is TGTGCCAGCAGCCCCGATCTAGCGGGGGGGGCTAATGAGCAGTTCTTC. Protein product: CASSPDLAGGANEQFF. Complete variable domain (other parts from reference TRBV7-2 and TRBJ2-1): GAGVSQSPSNKVTEKGKDVELRCDPISGHTALYWYRQSLGQGLEFLIYFQGNSAPDKSGLPSDRFSAERTGGSVSTLTIQRTQQEDSAVYLCASSPDLAGGANEQFFGPGTRLTVL.

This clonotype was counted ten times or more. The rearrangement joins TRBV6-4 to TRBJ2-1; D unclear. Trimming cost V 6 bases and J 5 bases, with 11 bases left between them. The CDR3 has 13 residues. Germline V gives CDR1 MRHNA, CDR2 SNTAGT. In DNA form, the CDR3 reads TGTGCCAGCAGGGCCTCTGGTAACAATGAGCAGTTCTTC. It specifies CASRASGNNEQFF.

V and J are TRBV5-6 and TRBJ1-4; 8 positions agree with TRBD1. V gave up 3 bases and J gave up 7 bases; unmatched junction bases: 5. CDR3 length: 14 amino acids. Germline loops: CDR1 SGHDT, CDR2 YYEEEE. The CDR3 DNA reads TGTGCCAGCAGCTCAGGGGGCGCGTCTGAAAAACTGTTTTTT. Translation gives CASSSGGASEKLFF.

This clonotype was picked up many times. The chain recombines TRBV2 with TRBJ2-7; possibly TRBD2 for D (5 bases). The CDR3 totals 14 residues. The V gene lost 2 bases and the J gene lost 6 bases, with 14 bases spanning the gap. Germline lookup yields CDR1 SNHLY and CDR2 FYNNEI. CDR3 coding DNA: TGTGCCAGCAGTGAATCCCGACGGAGGAGCGAGCAGTACTTC. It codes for CASSESRRRSEQYF.

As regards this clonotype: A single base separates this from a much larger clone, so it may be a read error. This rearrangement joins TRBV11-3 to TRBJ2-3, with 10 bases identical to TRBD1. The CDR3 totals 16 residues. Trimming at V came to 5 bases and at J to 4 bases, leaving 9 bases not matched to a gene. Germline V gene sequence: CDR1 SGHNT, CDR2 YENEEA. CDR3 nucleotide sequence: TGTGCCAGCAGCCCCTCGGACAGGGGGAGCTCAGATACGCAGTATTTT. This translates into CASSPSDRGSSDTQYF.

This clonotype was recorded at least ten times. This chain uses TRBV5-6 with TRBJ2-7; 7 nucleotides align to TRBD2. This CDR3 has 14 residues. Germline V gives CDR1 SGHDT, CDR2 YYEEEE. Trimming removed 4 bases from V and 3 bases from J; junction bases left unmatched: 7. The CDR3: CASSATGTNYEQYF. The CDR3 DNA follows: TGTGCCAGCAGCGCCACCGGGACTAACTACGAGCAGTACTTC.

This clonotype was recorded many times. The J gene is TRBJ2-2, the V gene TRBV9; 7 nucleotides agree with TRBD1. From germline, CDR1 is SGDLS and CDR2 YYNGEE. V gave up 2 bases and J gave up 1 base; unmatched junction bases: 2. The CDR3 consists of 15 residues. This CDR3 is CASSVRTGNTGELFF. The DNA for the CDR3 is TGTGCCAGCAGCGTCAGGACAGGGAACACCGGGGAGCTGTTTTTT.

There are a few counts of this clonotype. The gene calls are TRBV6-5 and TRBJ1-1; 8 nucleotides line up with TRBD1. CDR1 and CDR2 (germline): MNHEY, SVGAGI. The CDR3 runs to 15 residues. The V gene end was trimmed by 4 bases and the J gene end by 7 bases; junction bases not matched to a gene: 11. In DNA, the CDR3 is TGTGCCAGCAGTTTTAGGACAGGGAGGAGGATTGAAGCTTTCTTT. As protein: CASSFRTGRRIEAFF.

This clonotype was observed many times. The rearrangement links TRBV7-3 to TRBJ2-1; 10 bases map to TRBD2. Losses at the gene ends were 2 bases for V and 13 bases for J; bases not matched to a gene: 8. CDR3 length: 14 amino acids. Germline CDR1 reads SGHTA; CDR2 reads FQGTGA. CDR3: CASSLSSGSPEQFF. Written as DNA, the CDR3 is TGTGCCAGCAGCTTATCTAGCGGGAGCCCCGAACAGTTCTTC.

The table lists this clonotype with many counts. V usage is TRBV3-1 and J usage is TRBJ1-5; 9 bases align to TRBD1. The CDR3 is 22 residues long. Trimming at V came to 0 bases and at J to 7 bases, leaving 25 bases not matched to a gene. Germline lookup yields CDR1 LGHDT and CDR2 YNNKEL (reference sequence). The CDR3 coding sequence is TGTGCCAGCAGCCAAGATTGTGGCTTGGGACAGGGAGGGTTCGTGATTGAGCAGCCCCAGCATTTT. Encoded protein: CASSQDCGLGQGGFVIEQPQHF.

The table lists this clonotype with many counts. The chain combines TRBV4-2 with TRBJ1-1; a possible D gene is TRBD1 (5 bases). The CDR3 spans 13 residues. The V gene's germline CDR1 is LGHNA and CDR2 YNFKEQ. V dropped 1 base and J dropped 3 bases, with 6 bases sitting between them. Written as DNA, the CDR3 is TGTGCCAGCAGCCAAGTCAGGGACACTGAAGCTTTCTTT. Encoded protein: CASSQVRDTEAFF.

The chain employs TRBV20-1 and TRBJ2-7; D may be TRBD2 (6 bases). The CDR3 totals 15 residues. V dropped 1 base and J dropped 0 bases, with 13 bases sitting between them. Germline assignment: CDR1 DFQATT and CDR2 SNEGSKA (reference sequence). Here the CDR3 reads CSARGGGGSSYEQYF. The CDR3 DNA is TGCAGTGCTAGAGGGGGCGGAGGGAGCTCCTACGAGCAGTACTTC.

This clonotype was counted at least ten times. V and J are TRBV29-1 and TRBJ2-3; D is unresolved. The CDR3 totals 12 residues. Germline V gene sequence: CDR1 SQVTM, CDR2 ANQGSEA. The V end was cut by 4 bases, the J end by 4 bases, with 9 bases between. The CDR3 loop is CSVGRVADTQYF. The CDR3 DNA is TGCAGCGTTGGTCGGGTAGCAGATACGCAGTATTTT.

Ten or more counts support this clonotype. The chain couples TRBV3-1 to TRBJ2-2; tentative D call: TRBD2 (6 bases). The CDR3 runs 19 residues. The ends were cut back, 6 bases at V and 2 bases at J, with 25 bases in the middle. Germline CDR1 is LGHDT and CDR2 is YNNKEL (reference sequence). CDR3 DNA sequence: TGTGCCAGCAGGCGAACAAGATCTTCCCGGGGGACCAACACCGGGGAGCTGTTTTTT. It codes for CASRRTRSSRGTNTGELFF.

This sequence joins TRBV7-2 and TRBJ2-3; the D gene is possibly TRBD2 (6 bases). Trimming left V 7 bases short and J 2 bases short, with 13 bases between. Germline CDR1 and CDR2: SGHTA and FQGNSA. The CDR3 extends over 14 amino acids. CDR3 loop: CASTRLAATDTQYF. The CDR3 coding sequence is TGTGCCAGCACCCGATTAGCGGCCACAGATACGCAGTATTTT.

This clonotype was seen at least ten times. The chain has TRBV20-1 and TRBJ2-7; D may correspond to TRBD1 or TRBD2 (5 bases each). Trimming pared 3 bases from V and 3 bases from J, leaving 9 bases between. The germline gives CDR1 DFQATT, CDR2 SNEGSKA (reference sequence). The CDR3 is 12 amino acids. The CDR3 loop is CSARGRDYEQYF. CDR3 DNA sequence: TGCAGTGCTAGGGGACGGGACTACGAGCAGTACTTC.

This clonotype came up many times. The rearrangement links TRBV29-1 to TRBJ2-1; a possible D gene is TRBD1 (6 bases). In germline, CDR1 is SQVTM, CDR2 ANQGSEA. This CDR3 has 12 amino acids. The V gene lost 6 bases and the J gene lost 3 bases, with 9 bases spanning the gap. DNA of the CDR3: TGCAGCGTGACGGACAGCTACAATGAGCAGTTCTTC. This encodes CSVTDSYNEQFF.

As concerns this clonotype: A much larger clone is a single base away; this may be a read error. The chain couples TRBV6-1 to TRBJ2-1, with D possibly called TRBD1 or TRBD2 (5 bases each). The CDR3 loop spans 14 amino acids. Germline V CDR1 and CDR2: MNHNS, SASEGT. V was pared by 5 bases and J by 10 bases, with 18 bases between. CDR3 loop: CASSLIPGTGEQFF. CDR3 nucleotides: TGTGCCAGCAGTCTCATTCCCGGGACGGGGGAGCAGTTCTTC.

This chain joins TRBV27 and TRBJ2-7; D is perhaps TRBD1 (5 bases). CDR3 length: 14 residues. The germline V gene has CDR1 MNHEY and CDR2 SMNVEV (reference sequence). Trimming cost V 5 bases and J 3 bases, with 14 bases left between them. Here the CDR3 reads CASSPWQGVYEQYF. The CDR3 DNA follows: TGTGCCAGCAGTCCCTGGCAGGGTGTCTACGAGCAGTACTTC.

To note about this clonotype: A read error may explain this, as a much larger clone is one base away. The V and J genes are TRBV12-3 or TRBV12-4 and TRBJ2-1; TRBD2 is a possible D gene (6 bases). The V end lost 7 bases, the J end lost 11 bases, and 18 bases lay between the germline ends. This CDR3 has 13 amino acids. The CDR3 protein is CASTTGEWDKQFF. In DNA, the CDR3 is TGTGCCAGCACTACGGGAGAATGGGATAAGCAGTTCTTC.

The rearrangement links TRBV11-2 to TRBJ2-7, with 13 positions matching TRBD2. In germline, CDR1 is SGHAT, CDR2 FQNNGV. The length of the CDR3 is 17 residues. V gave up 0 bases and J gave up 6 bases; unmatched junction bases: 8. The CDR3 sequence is CASSLELAGGPGGEQYF. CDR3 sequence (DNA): TGTGCCAGCAGCTTAGAACTAGCGGGAGGGCCCGGGGGCGAGCAGTACTTC. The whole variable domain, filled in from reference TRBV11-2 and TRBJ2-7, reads EAGVAQSPRYKIIEKRQSVAFWCNPISGHATLYWYQQILGQGPKLLIQFQNNGVVDDSQLPKDRFSAERLKGVDSTLKIQPAKLEDSAVYLCASSLELAGGPGGEQYFGPGTRLTVT.

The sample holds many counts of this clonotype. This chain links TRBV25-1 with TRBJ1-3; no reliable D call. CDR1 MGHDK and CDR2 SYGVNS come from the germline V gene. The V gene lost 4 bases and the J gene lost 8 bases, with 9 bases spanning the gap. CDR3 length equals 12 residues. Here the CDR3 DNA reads TGTGCCAGCAGTGCGAGCCTGGACACCATATATTTT. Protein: CASSASLDTIYF. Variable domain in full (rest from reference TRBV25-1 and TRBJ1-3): EADIYQTPRYLVIGTGKKITLECSQTMGHDKMYWYQQDPGMELHLIHYSYGVNSTEKGDLSSESTVSRIRTEHFPLTLESARPSHTSQYLCASSASLDTIYFGEGSWLTVV.

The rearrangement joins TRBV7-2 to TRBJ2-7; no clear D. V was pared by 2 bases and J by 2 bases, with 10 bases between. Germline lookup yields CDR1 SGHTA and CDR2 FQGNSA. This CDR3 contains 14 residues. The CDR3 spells CASSLTFRAYEQYF. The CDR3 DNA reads TGTGCCAGCAGCTTAACCTTTAGGGCCTACGAGCAGTACTTC.

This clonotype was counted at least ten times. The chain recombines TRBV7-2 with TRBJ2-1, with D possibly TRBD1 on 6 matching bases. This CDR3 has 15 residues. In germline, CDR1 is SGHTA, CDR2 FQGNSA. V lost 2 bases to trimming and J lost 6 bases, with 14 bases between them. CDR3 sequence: CASSLRQGPANEQFF. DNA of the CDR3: TGTGCCAGCAGCTTACGGCAGGGGCCCGCCAATGAGCAGTTCTTC.